The present entry profiles one T cell receptor (beta chain) with its context. The assay was immunoSEQ multiplex PCR, and TCRdb's table has in-frame clones only and misses some. This sample has 150,000 or so clones, with less than 90% found just once. Clinical history reported by participants formed the basis on which cohorts were assigned. The sample comes from a study of blood T cell repertoires in COVID-19. Study in general: PBMCs, B-cell-depleted T cells, or T cells were the source of the cDNA or gDNA that made up the material.

The germline V gene has CDR1 SGHNT and CDR2 YENEEA. This CDR3 has 12 amino acids. The gene calls are TRBV11-3 and TRBJ2-7; the D is unclear. The DNA end is more similar to TRBJ2-4, so the J call may be wrong. This TCR came from a woman between 50 and 59 years old who had recovered from COVID-19. The specimen sequenced was PBMCs or T cells enriched from blood (not recorded which). The CDR3: CASSPFEDIQYF. CDR3 in DNA: TGTGCCAGCAGCCCATTTGAGGACATTCAGTACTTC.